This T cell receptor beta chain originates from a study of CD8 T cells in Susac syndrome. About the research overall: Of the sequenced Susac syndrome patients, five or six had active disease and fewer than ten were in remission.

V gave up 5 bases and J gave up 12 bases; unmatched junction bases: 10. The CDR3 totals 12 residues. The RNA input was roughly 0.45 to 1 ug, and it was reverse transcribed with random hexamers. MiXCR, run by TCRdb on the immunoSEQ multiplex PCR reads, gives a single entry per CDR3 protein. The sample includes 95,000 to 150,000 distinct CDR3 sequences, 90% to 95% of them seen just once. While CD8+ and CD4+ T cells were isolated negatively, TEMRA cells were enriched by FACS. Sample: CD8+ T cells from PBMCs. This chain uses TRBV12-3 or TRBV12-4 with TRBJ2-7; 7 bases fit TRBD1. This sequence originates from a human donor with Susac syndrome. The CDR3 nucleotides read TGTGCCAGCAGTCCTGGACAGGCCTTAAGGTACTTC. Translating gives CASSPGQALRYF.